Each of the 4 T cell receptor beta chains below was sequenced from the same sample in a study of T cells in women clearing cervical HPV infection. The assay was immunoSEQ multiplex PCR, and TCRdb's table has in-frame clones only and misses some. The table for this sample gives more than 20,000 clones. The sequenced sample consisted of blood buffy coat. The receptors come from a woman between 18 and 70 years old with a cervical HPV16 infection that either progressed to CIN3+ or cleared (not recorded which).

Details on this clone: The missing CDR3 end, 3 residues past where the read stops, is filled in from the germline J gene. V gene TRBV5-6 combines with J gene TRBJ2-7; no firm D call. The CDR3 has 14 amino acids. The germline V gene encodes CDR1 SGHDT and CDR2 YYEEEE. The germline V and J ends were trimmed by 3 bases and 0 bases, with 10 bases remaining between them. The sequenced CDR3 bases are TGTGCCAGCAGCTCCGACGGGTACTCCTACGAG. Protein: CASSSDGYSYE. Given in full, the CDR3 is CASSSDGYSYEQYF.

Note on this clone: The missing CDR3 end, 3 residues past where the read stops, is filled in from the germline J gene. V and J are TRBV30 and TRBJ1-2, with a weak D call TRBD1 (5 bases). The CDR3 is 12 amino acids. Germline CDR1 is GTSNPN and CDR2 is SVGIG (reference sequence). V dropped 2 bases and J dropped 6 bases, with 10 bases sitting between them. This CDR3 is CAWSSGRHGYTF. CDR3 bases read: TGTGCCTGGAGTTCAGGGAGGCATGGC.

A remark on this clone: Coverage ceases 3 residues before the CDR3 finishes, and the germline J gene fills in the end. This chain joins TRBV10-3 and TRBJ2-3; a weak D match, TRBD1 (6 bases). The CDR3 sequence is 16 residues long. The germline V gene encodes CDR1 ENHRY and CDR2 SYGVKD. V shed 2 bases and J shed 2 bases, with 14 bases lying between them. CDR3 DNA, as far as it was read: TGTGCCATCAGTGAGAGGGGGTCTCCCAACACAGATACG. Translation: CAISERGSPNTDT. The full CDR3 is CAISERGSPNTDTQYF.

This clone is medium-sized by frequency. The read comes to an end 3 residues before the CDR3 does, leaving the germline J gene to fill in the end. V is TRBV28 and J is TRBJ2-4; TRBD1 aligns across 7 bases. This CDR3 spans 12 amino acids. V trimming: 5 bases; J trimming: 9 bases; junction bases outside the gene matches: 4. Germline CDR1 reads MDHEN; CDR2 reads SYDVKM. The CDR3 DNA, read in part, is TGTGCCAGCAGTCCGTACAGGGGCATT. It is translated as CASSPYRGI. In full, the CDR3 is CASSPYRGIQYF.